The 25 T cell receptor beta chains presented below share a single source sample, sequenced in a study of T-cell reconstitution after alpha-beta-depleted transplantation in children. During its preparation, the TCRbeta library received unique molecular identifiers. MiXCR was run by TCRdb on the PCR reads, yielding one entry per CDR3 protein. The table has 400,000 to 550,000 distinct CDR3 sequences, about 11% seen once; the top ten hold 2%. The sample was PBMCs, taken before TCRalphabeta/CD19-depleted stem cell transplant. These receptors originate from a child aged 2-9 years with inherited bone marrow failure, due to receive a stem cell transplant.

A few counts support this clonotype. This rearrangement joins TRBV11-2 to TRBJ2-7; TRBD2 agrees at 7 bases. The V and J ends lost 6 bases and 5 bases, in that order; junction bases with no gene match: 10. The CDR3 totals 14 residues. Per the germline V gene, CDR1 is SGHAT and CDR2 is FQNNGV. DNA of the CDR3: TGTGCCAGCAGTCTTGGGGGGGGAGGCAACGAGCAGTACTTC. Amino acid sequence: CASSLGGGGNEQYF. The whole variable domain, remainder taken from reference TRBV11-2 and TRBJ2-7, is EAGVAQSPRYKIIEKRQSVAFWCNPISGHATLYWYQQILGQGPKLLIQFQNNGVVDDSQLPKDRFSAERLKGVDSTLKIQPAKLEDSAVYLCASSLGGGGNEQYFGPGTRLTVT.

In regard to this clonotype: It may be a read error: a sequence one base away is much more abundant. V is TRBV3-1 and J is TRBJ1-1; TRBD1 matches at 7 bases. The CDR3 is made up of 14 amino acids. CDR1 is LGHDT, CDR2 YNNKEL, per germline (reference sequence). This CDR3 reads CASSQPGQNTEAIF. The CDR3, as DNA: TGTGCCAGCAGTCAACCGGGACAGAACACTGAAGCTATCTTT.

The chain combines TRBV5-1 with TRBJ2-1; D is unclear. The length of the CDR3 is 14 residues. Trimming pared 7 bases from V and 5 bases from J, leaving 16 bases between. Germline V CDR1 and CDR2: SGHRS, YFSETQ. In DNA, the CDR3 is TGCGCCAGCTCGGTTCTAACCCCTGACAATGAGCAGTTCTTC. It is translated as CASSVLTPDNEQFF.

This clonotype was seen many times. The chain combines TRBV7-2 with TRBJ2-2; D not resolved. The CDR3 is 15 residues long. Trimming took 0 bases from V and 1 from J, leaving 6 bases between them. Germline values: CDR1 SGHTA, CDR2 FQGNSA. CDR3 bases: TGTGCCAGCAGCTTAGCGTCACAGAACACCGGGGAGCTGTTTTTT. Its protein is CASSLASQNTGELFF.

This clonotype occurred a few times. In nucleotides, the CDR3 is TGTGCCAGCAGCTTAGCCGGGACGGCCAAACCTGAGCAGTTCTTC. Protein product: CASSLAGTAKPEQFF. The chain carries TRBV7-2 and TRBJ2-1; D possibly matches TRBD1 or TRBD2 (5 bases each). Trimming pared 0 bases from V and 9 bases from J, leaving 15 bases between. The CDR3 has 15 amino acids. CDR1 and CDR2 from the germline V gene are SGHTA and FQGNSA.

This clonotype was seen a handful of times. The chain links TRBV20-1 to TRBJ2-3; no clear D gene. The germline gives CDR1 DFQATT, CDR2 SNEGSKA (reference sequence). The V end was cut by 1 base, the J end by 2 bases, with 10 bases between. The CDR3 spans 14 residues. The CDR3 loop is CSARGPLSTDTQYF. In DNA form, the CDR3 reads TGCAGTGCTAGAGGTCCCTTGTCCACAGATACGCAGTATTTT.

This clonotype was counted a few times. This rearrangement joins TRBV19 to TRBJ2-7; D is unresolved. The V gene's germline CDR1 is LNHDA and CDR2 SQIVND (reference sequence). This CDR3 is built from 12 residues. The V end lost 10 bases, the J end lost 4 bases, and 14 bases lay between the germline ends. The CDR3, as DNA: TGTGCCACGTCGGACGGAGTTTACGAGCAGTACTTC. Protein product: CATSDGVYEQYF. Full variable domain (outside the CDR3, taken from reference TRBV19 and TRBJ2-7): DGGITQSPKYLFRKEGQNVTLSCEQNLNHDAMYWYRQDPGQGLRLIYYSQIVNDFQKGDIAEGYSVSREKKESFPLTVTSAQKNPTAFYLCATSDGVYEQYFGPGTRLTVT.

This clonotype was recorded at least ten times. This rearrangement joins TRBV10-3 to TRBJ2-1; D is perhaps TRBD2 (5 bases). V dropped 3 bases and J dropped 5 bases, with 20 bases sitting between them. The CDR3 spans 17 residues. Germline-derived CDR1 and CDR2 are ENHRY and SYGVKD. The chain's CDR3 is CAISDFPRAEGDNEQFF. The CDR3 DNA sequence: TGTGCCATCAGTGACTTTCCCCGGGCCGAGGGTGACAATGAGCAGTTCTTC.

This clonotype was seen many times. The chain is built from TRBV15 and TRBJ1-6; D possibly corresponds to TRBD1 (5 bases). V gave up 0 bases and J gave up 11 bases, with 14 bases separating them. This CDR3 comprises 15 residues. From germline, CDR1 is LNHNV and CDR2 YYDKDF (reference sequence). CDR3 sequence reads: CATSREIRGGTPLHF. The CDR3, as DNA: TGTGCCACCAGCAGAGAGATCCGTGGGGGAACACCCCTCCACTTT.

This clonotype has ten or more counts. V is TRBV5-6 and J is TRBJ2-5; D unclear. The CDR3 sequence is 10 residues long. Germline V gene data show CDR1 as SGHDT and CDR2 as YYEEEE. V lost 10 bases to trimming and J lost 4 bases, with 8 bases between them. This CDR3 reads CASAGETQYF. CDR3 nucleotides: TGTGCCTCCGCAGGAGAGACCCAGTACTTC.

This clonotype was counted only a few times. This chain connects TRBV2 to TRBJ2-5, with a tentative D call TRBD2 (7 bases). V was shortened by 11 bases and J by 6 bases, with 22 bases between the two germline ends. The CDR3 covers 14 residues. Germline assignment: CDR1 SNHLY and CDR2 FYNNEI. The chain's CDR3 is CARLEGEGEQTQYF. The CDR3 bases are TGTGCCCGCCTTGAGGGGGAGGGCGAACAGACCCAGTACTTC.

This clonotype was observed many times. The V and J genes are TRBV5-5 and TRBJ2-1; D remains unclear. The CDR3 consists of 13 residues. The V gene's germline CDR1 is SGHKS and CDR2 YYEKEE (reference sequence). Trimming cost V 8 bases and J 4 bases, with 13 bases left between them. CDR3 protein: CARAIGQYNEQFF. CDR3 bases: TGTGCCAGAGCAATAGGGCAATACAATGAGCAGTTCTTC. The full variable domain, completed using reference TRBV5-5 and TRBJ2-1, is DAGVTQSPTHLIKTRGQQVTLRCSPISGHKSVSWYQQVLGQGPQFIFQYYEKEERGRGNFPDRFSARQFPNYSSELNVNALLLGDSALYLCARAIGQYNEQFFGPGTRLTVL.

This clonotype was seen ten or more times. The chain's CDR3 is CASSLSGTGYYEQYF. In DNA, the CDR3 is TGTGCCAGCAGTTTATCGGGGACAGGGTACTACGAGCAGTACTTC. J is TRBJ2-7 and V is TRBV27; 9 bases are a match to TRBD1. The CDR3 consists of 15 residues. Germline V gene lookup returns CDR1 MNHEY and CDR2 SMNVEV (reference sequence). V gave up 0 bases and J gave up 3 bases; unmatched junction bases: 3.

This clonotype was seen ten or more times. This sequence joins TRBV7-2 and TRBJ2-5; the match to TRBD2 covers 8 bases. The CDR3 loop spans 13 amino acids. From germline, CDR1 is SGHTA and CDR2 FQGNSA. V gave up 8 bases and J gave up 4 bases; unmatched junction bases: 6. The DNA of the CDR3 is TGTGCCAGCGAAGCGGGAGTAGGAGAGACCCAGTACTTC. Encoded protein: CASEAGVGETQYF.

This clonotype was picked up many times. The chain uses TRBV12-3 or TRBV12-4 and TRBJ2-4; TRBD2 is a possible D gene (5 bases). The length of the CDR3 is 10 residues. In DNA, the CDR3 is TGTAGGAGGGCCAAAAACATTCAGTACTTC. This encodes CRRAKNIQYF.

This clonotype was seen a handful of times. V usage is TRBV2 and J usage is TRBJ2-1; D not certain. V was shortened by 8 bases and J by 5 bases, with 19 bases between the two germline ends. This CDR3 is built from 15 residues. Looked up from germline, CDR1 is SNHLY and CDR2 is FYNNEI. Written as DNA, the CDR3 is TGTGCCAGCTCCCGGCGGCTAGTTTTAGACAATGAGCAGTTCTTC. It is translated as CASSRRLVLDNEQFF.

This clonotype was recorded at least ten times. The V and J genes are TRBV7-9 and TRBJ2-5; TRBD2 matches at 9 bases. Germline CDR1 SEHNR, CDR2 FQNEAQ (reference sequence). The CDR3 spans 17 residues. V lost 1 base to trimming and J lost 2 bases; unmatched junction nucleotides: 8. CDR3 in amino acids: CASSLGVAGAQQETQYF. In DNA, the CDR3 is TGTGCCAGCAGCTTAGGAGTAGCGGGAGCCCAACAAGAGACCCAGTACTTC.

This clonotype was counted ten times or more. Here the CDR3 DNA reads TGTGCCAGCAGTTTAACAGCTAACACCGGGGAGCTGTTTTTT. Encoded protein: CASSLTANTGELFF. This chain uses TRBV12-3 or TRBV12-4 with TRBJ2-2; D is uncertain. V was pared by 2 bases and J by 2 bases, with 6 bases between. CDR3 length equals 14 residues.

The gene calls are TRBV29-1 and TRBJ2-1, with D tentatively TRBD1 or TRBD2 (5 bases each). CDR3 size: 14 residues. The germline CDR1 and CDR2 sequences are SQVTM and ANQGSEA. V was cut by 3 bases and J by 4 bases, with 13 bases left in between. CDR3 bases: TGCAGCGTTGAGGGACGGGCGGTATACAATGAGCAGTTCTTC. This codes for CSVEGRAVYNEQFF.

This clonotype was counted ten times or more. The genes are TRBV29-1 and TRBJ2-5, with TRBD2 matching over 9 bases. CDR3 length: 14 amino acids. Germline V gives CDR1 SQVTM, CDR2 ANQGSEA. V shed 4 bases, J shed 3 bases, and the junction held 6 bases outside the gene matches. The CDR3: CSVVRRLAEETQYF. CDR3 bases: TGCAGCGTTGTCCGTCGACTAGCGGAAGAGACCCAGTACTTC.

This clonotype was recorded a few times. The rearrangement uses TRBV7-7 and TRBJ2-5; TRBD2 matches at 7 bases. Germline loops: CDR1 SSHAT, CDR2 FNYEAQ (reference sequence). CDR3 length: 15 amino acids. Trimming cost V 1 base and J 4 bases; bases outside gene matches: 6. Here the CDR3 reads CASSLGSGGRETQYF. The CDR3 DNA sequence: TGTGCCAGCAGCTTAGGATCGGGAGGCCGAGAGACCCAGTACTTC.

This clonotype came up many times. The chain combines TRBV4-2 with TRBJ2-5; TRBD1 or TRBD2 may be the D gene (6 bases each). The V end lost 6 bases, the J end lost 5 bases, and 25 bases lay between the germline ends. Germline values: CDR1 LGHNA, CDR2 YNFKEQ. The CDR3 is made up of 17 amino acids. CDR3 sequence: CASSPAGGSLQGETQYF. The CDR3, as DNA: TGTGCCAGCAGTCCAGCAGGAGGGAGCCTTCAGGGGGAGACCCAGTACTTC.

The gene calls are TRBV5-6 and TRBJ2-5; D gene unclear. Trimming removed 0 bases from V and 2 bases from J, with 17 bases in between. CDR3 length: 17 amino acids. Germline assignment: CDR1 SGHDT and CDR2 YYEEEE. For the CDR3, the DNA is TGTGCCAGCAGCTTGGCTTATACGCGCTTATTACAAGAGACCCAGTACTTC. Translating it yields CASSLAYTRLLQETQYF.

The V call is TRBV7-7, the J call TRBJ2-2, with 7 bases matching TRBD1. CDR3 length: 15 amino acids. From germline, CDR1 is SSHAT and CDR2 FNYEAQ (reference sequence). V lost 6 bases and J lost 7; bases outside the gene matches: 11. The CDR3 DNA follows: TGTGCCAGCAGTTGGGGGACAGCGAAGGGCGGGGAGCTGTTTTTT. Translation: CASSWGTAKGGELFF.

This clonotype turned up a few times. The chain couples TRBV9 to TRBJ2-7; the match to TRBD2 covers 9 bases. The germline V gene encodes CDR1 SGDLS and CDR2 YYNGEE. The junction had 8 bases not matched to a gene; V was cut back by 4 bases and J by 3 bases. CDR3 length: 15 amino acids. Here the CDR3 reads CASSPRDSGSYEQYF. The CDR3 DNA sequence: TGTGCCAGCAGCCCCCGCGATAGCGGGAGCTACGAGCAGTACTTC.